The 21 T cell receptor beta chains below were found in one sample sequenced in a study of shared clonotypes between healthy human individuals. Profiled with immunoSEQ multiplex PCR; TCRdb holds only in-frame clones, not every one. The sample lists 2 million to 2.5 million clones; just under 95% were seen once. The sample comprised naive CD4+ T cells from PBMCs. The subset denotes: CD45RA+ positively selected. All receptors derive from a man younger than 35 in good health. Some clones in this sample may be carry-over from other donors' samples.

CDR3 DNA: TGTGCCAGCAGGTCGACTAGCGGGACGTTGAATGAGCAGTTCTTC. Its translation: CASRSTSGTLNEQFF. The chain employs TRBV2 and TRBJ2-1, with 11 bases that match TRBD2. Germline CDR1 is SNHLY and CDR2 is FYNNEI. Trimming took 6 bases from V and 7 from J; bases not matched to a gene: 8. CDR3 length equals 15 residues.

The rearrangement joins TRBV28 to TRBJ2-7; 9 positions agree with TRBD2. In germline, CDR1 is MDHEN, CDR2 SYDVKM. The junction had 14 bases not matched to a gene; V was cut back by 5 bases and J by 3 bases. The CDR3 has 17 amino acids. CDR3 nucleotide sequence: TGTGCCAGCAGTACTAGCTTCCGGCGGGAGGGGAACTACGAGCAGTACTTC. As protein: CASSTSFRREGNYEQYF.

The rearrangement uses TRBV5-4 and TRBJ2-5; no reliable D call. The CDR3 is made up of 15 amino acids. Germline V lookup: CDR1 SGHNT, CDR2 YYREEE (reference sequence). Trimming stripped 0 bases from V and 2 bases from J, with 11 bases between. The CDR3 nucleotides are TGTGCCAGCAGCTTGGGGTTCACTAAACAAGAGACCCAGTACTTC. This encodes CASSLGFTKQETQYF.

The rearrangement joins TRBV19 to TRBJ1-4; 8 bases agree with TRBD1. This CDR3 region has 15 residues. The V segment lost 5 bases and the J segment 7 bases; nucleotides outside the gene matches: 9. The germline V gene encodes CDR1 LNHDA and CDR2 SQIVND (reference sequence). CDR3 loop: CASSGGQGAVEKLFF. The CDR3 DNA follows: TGTGCCAGTAGTGGAGGGCAGGGGGCCGTTGAAAAACTGTTTTTT.

The chain links TRBV6-5 to TRBJ2-7, with 10 bases fitting TRBD1. Germline trimming cut 5 bases from V and 3 bases from J; bases unmatched to any gene: 4. Germline loops: CDR1 MNHEY, CDR2 SVGAGI. The CDR3 contains 14 residues. DNA of the CDR3: TGTGCCAGCAGTAAGGGACAGGGGAACTACGAGCAGTACTTC. Protein: CASSKGQGNYEQYF.

The J gene is TRBJ2-1, the V gene TRBV9; D may be TRBD1 or TRBD2 (6 bases each). Trimming removed 5 bases from V and 2 bases from J, with 17 bases in between. The CDR3 is made up of 16 amino acids. CDR1 SGDLS and CDR2 YYNGEE come from the germline V gene. The CDR3 DNA reads as TGTGCCAGCAGTAAAAGGGGGGCTGGACCCTACAATGAGCAGTTCTTC. Protein sequence: CASSKRGAGPYNEQFF.

The V and J genes are TRBV10-3 and TRBJ2-2; 12 nucleotides align to TRBD2. CDR1 and CDR2 (germline): ENHRY, SYGVKD. J was trimmed by 4 bases and V by 4 bases; bases with no gene match: 4. CDR3 length: 16 residues. The CDR3 sequence: CAISAMTSGSTGELFF. For the CDR3, the DNA is TGTGCCATCAGTGCAATGACTAGCGGGAGCACCGGGGAGCTGTTTTTT.

This clone was detected only a few times. The genes are TRBV6-4 and TRBJ1-5, with D hard to call. The germline V gene encodes CDR1 MRHNA and CDR2 SNTAGT. This CDR3 is 13 amino acids long. Trimming removed 6 bases from V and 5 bases from J, with 11 bases in between. The DNA for the CDR3 is TGTGCCAGCAGCCTCGGGCCGGATCAGCCCCAGCATTTT. Translation: CASSLGPDQPQHF.

The chain uses TRBV6-1 and TRBJ2-7; 13 positions match TRBD2. The CDR3 is 16 amino acids. Germline CDR1 is MNHNS and CDR2 is SASEGT. Unmatched junction bases numbered 9, after V lost 4 bases and J lost 6 bases. CDR3 sequence reads: CASSGPTSGRAFEQYF. The DNA for the CDR3 is TGTGCCAGCAGTGGACCAACTAGCGGGAGGGCCTTCGAGCAGTACTTC.

The chain couples TRBV7-8 to TRBJ2-2, with D possibly matching TRBD2 (5 bases). Germline V lookup: CDR1 SGHVS, CDR2 FQNEAQ. V lost 2 bases to trimming and J lost 2 bases, with 9 bases between them. This CDR3 contains 15 residues. The CDR3: CASSLWRANTGELFF. DNA of the CDR3: TGTGCCAGCAGCTTATGGCGGGCTAACACCGGGGAGCTGTTTTTT.

This chain joins TRBV18 and TRBJ2-7, with 7 bases that match TRBD2. Germline V gene lookup returns CDR1 KGHSH and CDR2 LQKENI. There are 15 residues in the CDR3. J was trimmed by 1 base and V by 5 bases; bases with no gene match: 8. CDR3 loop: CASSGSSGGSYEQYF. The CDR3, as DNA: TGTGCCAGCTCAGGTTCTAGCGGAGGGTCCTACGAGCAGTACTTC.

The chain joins TRBV28 to TRBJ2-3; TRBD1 is a possible D gene (6 bases). Germline V gene lookup returns CDR1 MDHEN and CDR2 SYDVKM. V dropped 4 bases and J dropped 0 bases, with 11 bases sitting between them. CDR3 length equals 15 residues. The CDR3 bases are TGTGCCAGCAGTTCGACAGGAGCTAGCACAGATACGCAGTATTTT. This encodes CASSSTGASTDTQYF.

The sample holds one count of this clone. This chain connects TRBV19 to TRBJ1-1; D gene unclear. The CDR3 covers 15 residues. The V end lost 7 bases, the J end lost 2 bases, and 17 bases lay between the germline ends. Germline loops: CDR1 LNHDA, CDR2 SQIVND (reference sequence). The CDR3 here is CASTQLGFPNTEAFF. In DNA, the CDR3 is TGTGCCAGTACCCAACTCGGGTTCCCCAACACTGAAGCTTTCTTT.

The CDR3 DNA sequence: TGTGCCAGTAGTATAGACAGGTGGCAGGGAAAGGCTTTCTTT. This translates into CASSIDRWQGKAFF. This chain joins TRBV19 and TRBJ1-1; maybe TRBD1 (5 bases). V was pared by 0 bases and J by 11 bases, with 16 bases between. The CDR3 runs 14 residues. CDR1 and CDR2 from the germline V gene are LNHDA and SQIVND (reference sequence).

Comment on this clone: At one of its ends the junction is not consistent with the germline gene, which may arise from a read error. The chain combines TRBV5-3 with TRBJ2-7; 8 nucleotides match TRBD1. TRBV5-3 is sorted into the ORF group, with uncertain function. The CDR3 loop spans 15 amino acids. The CDR3 DNA sequence: TGTGCCAGCAGCTTAACGACAGGGGCTACCTACGAGCAGTACTTC. Translating gives CASSLTTGATYEQYF.

This sequence joins TRBV5-1 and TRBJ1-1, with unresolved D. V gave up 4 bases and J gave up 5 bases, with 12 bases separating them. The CDR3 extends over 13 amino acids. Germline CDR1 is SGHRS and CDR2 is YFSETQ. CDR3 residues: CASSTDPGTEAFF. The CDR3 DNA reads as TGCGCCAGCAGCACAGATCCTGGGACTGAAGCTTTCTTT. Filled out from reference TRBV5-1 and TRBJ1-1, the complete variable domain reads KAGVTQTPRYLIKTRGQQVTLSCSPISGHRSVSWYQQTPGQGLQFLFEYFSETQRNKGNFPGRFSGRQFSNSRSEMNVSTLELGDSALYLCASSTDPGTEAFFGQGTRLTVV.

This sequence joins TRBV6-6 and TRBJ2-7, with D tentatively TRBD1 (5 bases). CDR3 length: 16 amino acids. V lost 0 bases to trimming and J lost 2 bases, with 14 bases between them. Germline CDR1 reads MNHNY; CDR2 reads SVGAGI (reference sequence). CDR3 coding DNA: TGTGCCAGCAGTTACTCGCAGGGTAAACCGACCTACGAGCAGTACTTC. It yields the protein CASSYSQGKPTYEQYF.

V usage is TRBV30 and J usage is TRBJ2-1; D not certain. Germline V gene lookup returns CDR1 GTSNPN and CDR2 SVGIG (reference sequence). The ends were cut back, 5 bases at V and 2 bases at J, with 10 bases in the middle. This CDR3 spans 13 amino acids. In nucleotides, the CDR3 is TGTGCCTGGGGGGTGGGGACCTACAATGAGCAGTTCTTC. Protein sequence: CAWGVGTYNEQFF.

This clone has a single count. This chain joins TRBV7-2 and TRBJ1-1; D remains ambiguous. Germline CDR1 and CDR2: SGHTA and FQGNSA. The CDR3 extends over 12 amino acids. Deletions cut 2 bases from V and 13 bases from J, with 14 bases between. The CDR3 bases are TGTGCCAGCAGCTTATTGGTGGGTTCTGTTTTCTTT. Translating gives CASSLLVGSVFF.

The rearrangement links TRBV10-1 to TRBJ1-6; D is ambiguous. The V end lost 6 bases, the J end lost 7 bases, and 10 bases lay between the germline ends. The CDR3 runs to 13 residues. From germline, CDR1 is WNHNN and CDR2 SYGVQD (reference sequence). The CDR3 sequence: CASSPSSNSPLHF. The CDR3 DNA reads TGCGCCAGCAGCCCCTCCAGCAATTCACCCCTCCACTTT.

With respect to this clone: Other DNA variants within this sample encode the same CDR3. The chain is built from TRBV7-2 and TRBJ1-5; no definite D call. The CDR3 has 14 residues. Looked up from germline, CDR1 is SGHTA and CDR2 is FQGNSA. Trimming removed 1 base from V and 0 bases from J, with 4 bases in between. DNA for the CDR3: TGTGCCAGCAGCTTAGGGAATAGCAATCAGCCCCAGCATTTT. Translation gives CASSLGNSNQPQHF.